These 24 T cell receptor beta chains were all obtained from the same sample, sequenced in a study of OX40 agonist ivuxolimab in advanced cancers. Only in-frame clones appear in the TCRdb table, and some are missing; sequencing was by immunoSEQ multiplex PCR. Of around 21,000 clones in the sample, around four fifths were seen once. Material: CD4+ or CD8+ T cells sorted from blood, obtained in a trial of the OX40 agonist ivuxolimab. The receptors stem from an adult with an advanced solid tumor such as melanoma, head and neck, liver or kidney cancer.

The V call is TRBV7-3, the J call TRBJ2-7; 7 bases map to TRBD2. The CDR3 length is 22 residues. Germline trimming cut 1 base from V and 3 bases from J; bases unmatched to any gene: 27. Per the germline V gene, CDR1 is SGHTA and CDR2 is FQGTGA. This CDR3 reads CASSLIPLREPGYTSGYYEQYF. The DNA for the CDR3 is TGTGCCAGCAGCTTAATCCCCTTGCGGGAGCCTGGATACACGTCGGGATACTACGAGCAGTACTTC.

V and J are TRBV27 and TRBJ1-5, with a possible D match to TRBD1 (5 bases). V was cut by 6 bases and J by 6 bases, with 15 bases left in between. The CDR3 loop spans 14 amino acids. Germline-derived CDR1 and CDR2 are MNHEY and SMNVEV (reference sequence). The CDR3: CASSPAGRLQPQHF. The DNA for the CDR3 is TGTGCCAGCAGCCCAGCAGGGCGACTTCAGCCCCAGCATTTT.

This clone appeared a single time. The DNA for the CDR3 is TGTGCCTGGATCGACCGGGACAGCTATGGCTACACCTTC. It codes for CAWIDRDSYGYTF. The rearrangement uses TRBV30 and TRBJ1-2, with 7 bases that match TRBD1. The germline V gene has CDR1 GTSNPN and CDR2 SVGIG (reference sequence). V lost 4 bases, J lost 4 bases, and 6 bases stayed unmatched. There are 13 residues in the CDR3.

The chain couples TRBV27 to TRBJ2-7, with D uncertain. Trimming took 1 base from V and 0 from J, leaving 7 bases between them. Germline V gene sequence: CDR1 MNHEY, CDR2 SMNVEV (reference sequence). CDR3 size: 14 residues. The CDR3 region has the DNA TGTGCCAGCAGTTTATTCGGCAGCTCCTACGAGCAGTACTTC. It encodes CASSLFGSSYEQYF.

CDR3 region: CSVEIFGRGTGGTQYF. Written as DNA, the CDR3 is TGCAGCGTTGAAATCTTCGGCAGGGGGACTGGAGGGACCCAGTACTTC. The V call is TRBV29-1, the J call TRBJ2-5; D might be TRBD1 (7 bases). V was clipped by 2 bases and J by 7 bases, with 23 bases between them. The V gene's germline CDR1 is SQVTM and CDR2 ANQGSEA. This CDR3 spans 16 amino acids.

V and J are TRBV6-1 and TRBJ2-3; 9 bases align to TRBD2. The ends lost 7 bases at V and 0 bases at J; junction bases unmatched: 2. The germline V gene has CDR1 MNHNS and CDR2 SASEGT. This CDR3 has 14 residues. CDR3 region: CASIAGVSTDTQYF. The CDR3 DNA reads as TGTGCCAGCATAGCGGGAGTCAGCACAGATACGCAGTATTTT.

The V and J genes are TRBV16 and TRBJ2-3; D gene uncertain. Trimming removed 3 bases at V and 2 bases at J, with 6 bases between. Germline V gene sequence: CDR1 KGHSY, CDR2 FQNENV. This CDR3 is 13 amino acids long. The CDR3 protein is CASSQLTTDTQYF. For the CDR3, the DNA is TGTGCCAGCAGCCAGCTAACCACAGATACGCAGTATTTT.

This chain uses TRBV7-9 with TRBJ1-2, with 8 nucleotides matching TRBD1. The germline V gene encodes CDR1 SEHNR and CDR2 FQNEAQ (reference sequence). The CDR3 consists of 16 residues. V lost 3 bases, J lost 4 bases, and 10 bases stayed unmatched. In DNA form, the CDR3 reads TGTGCCAGCAGCTTCGACCAGGGGGCGACTTTCTATGGCTACACCTTC. Protein product: CASSFDQGATFYGYTF.

The V gene is TRBV27, the J gene TRBJ2-7; D call uncertain. Germline-derived CDR1 and CDR2 are MNHEY and SMNVEV (reference sequence). V lost 7 bases and J 6 bases, leaving 25 bases between the germline ends. The CDR3 has 16 amino acids. The CDR3 nucleotides read TGTGCCAGCAAGGAATGGGCCAACCCCCCCTTTGGCGAGCAGTACTTC. Translated, it gives CASKEWANPPFGEQYF.

The CDR3 region has the DNA TGTGCCAGCAGCTTGTTTAGACAAGAGACCCAGTACTTC. Encoded protein: CASSLFRQETQYF. The V call is TRBV7-6, the J call TRBJ2-5, with D uncertain. This CDR3 contains 13 residues. Per the germline V gene, CDR1 is SGHVS and CDR2 is FNYEAQ. Between the trimmed V and J ends, which lost 3 bases and 2 bases, there was a span of 7 bases. Full variable domain (outside the CDR3, taken from reference TRBV7-6 and TRBJ2-5): GAGVSQSPRYKVTKRGQDVALRCDPISGHVSLYWYRQALGQGPEFLTYFNYEAQQDKSGLPNDRFSAERPEGSISTLTIQRTEQRDSAMYRCASSLFRQETQYFGPGTRLLVL.

The gene calls are TRBV27 and TRBJ2-7, with D possibly being TRBD1 (6 bases). The CDR3 contains 13 residues. Germline assignment: CDR1 MNHEY and CDR2 SMNVEV (reference sequence). The V end was cut by 6 bases, the J end by 2 bases, with 11 bases between. The CDR3 nucleotides are TGTGCCAGCAGGGGGGCAGGAACCTACGAGCAGTACTTC. Its translation: CASRGAGTYEQYF.

The chain links TRBV5-6 to TRBJ1-2; 7 bases agree with TRBD1. Germline CDR1 SGHDT, CDR2 YYEEEE. Germline trimming cut 3 bases from V and 4 bases from J; bases unmatched to any gene: 6. The CDR3 loop spans 14 amino acids. The CDR3, as DNA: TGTGCCAGCAGCTGGGACAGATCGACCTATGGCTACACCTTC. It specifies CASSWDRSTYGYTF.

The genes are TRBV10-1 and TRBJ2-1, with 8 bases lining up with TRBD2. Trimming cost V 3 bases and J 8 bases; bases outside gene matches: 9. CDR1 WNHNN and CDR2 SYGVQD come from the germline V gene (reference sequence). This CDR3 has 15 residues. The CDR3 sequence: CASSDDSGSFDEQFF. The CDR3, as DNA: TGCGCCAGCAGTGATGACAGCGGGAGTTTCGATGAGCAGTTCTTC.

This chain connects TRBV7-9 to TRBJ2-1, with D unresolved. CDR1 and CDR2 from the germline V gene are SEHNR and FQNEAQ (reference sequence). This CDR3 has 14 amino acids. V shed 3 bases and J shed 7 bases, with 13 bases lying between them. CDR3 nucleotides: TGTGCCAGCAGCTTCTTAGCTCCGCGTAATGAGCAGTTCTTC. It codes for CASSFLAPRNEQFF. Based on the CDR3 plus reference TRBV7-9 and TRBJ2-1, the full variable domain is DTGVSQNPRHKITKRGQNVTFRCDPISEHNRLYWYRQTLGQGPEFLTYFQNEAQLEKSRLLSDRFSAERPKGSFSTLEIQRTEQGDSAMYLCASSFLAPRNEQFFGPGTRLTVL.

The chain is built from TRBV6-1 and TRBJ2-7; D is possibly TRBD2 (6 bases). Germline lookup yields CDR1 MNHNS and CDR2 SASEGT. V was trimmed by 5 bases and J by 5 bases, leaving 16 bases between them. This CDR3 is 14 amino acids long. The CDR3 DNA reads TGTGCCAGCAGTTGGGACGCCGGGGGTAACGAGCAGTACTTC. It translates to CASSWDAGGNEQYF.

The gene calls are TRBV4-1 and TRBJ2-3; no reliable D call. The CDR3 length is 11 residues. Per germline, CDR1 MGHRA and CDR2 YSYEKL. Trimming removed 3 bases at V and 3 bases at J, with 1 base between. CDR3 DNA sequence: TGCGCCAGCAGCCAGACAGATACGCAGTATTTT. Translated: CASSQTDTQYF.

The chain is built from TRBV11-2 and TRBJ1-5, with D unclear. Trimming removed 0 bases from V and 6 bases from J, with 6 bases in between. Germline V lookup: CDR1 SGHAT, CDR2 FQNNGV. This CDR3 comprises 13 residues. The CDR3 loop is CASSLELGQPQHF. DNA of the CDR3: TGTGCCAGCAGCTTAGAGTTGGGTCAGCCCCAGCATTTT.

The J gene is TRBJ1-2, the V gene TRBV4-2; D uncertain. The CDR3 extends over 16 amino acids. Trimming took 0 bases from V and 0 from J, leaving 11 bases between them. Per germline, CDR1 LGHNA and CDR2 YNFKEQ. The CDR3 loop reads CASSQDPQHTNYGYTF. The CDR3 DNA reads TGTGCCAGCAGCCAAGATCCGCAGCATACTAACTATGGCTACACCTTC.

This rearrangement joins TRBV10-2 to TRBJ2-1; D gene ambiguous. CDR3 length equals 11 residues. Trimming took off 0 bases at V and 7 bases at J, with 1 base between the two ends. In germline, CDR1 is WSHSY, CDR2 SAAADI. CDR3 coding DNA: TGCGCCAGCAGTGAGTCGAATGAGCAGTTCTTC. The encoded protein is CASSESNEQFF.

V gene TRBV19 combines with J gene TRBJ1-5; no clear D gene. V gave up 2 bases and J gave up 1 base, with 6 bases separating them. Germline lookup yields CDR1 LNHDA and CDR2 SQIVND (reference sequence). The CDR3 sequence is 14 residues long. The CDR3 region has the DNA TGTGCCAGTAGTATAATGTACAGCAATCAGCCCCAGCATTTT. This sequence encodes CASSIMYSNQPQHF.

This clone was counted a few times. The chain recombines TRBV27 with TRBJ1-1; D call uncertain. CDR3 length equals 13 residues. Germline CDR1 MNHEY, CDR2 SMNVEV (reference sequence). V gave up 0 bases and J gave up 1 base, with 3 bases separating them. As DNA, the CDR3 is TGTGCCAGCAGTTTATCGAAGAACACTGAAGCTTTCTTT. This translates into CASSLSKNTEAFF.

This chain links TRBV5-8 with TRBJ1-2; D is possibly TRBD1 (5 bases). Germline V lookup: CDR1 SGHTS, CDR2 YDEGEE. V was trimmed by 4 bases and J by 2 bases, leaving 27 bases between them. This CDR3 has 19 residues. CDR3 in DNA: TGTGCCAGCAGCCATCCGACTTCTACCGCCCGCTGGGGCAACTATGGCTACACCTTC. It yields the protein CASSHPTSTARWGNYGYTF.

This clone has just one count. The V call is TRBV11-1, the J call TRBJ2-1; 7 bases are shared with TRBD2. The germline V gene encodes CDR1 SGHAT and CDR2 FQDESV (reference sequence). V lost 5 bases and J lost 0; bases outside the gene matches: 4. The CDR3 consists of 15 residues. CDR3 nucleotide sequence: TGTGCCAGCAGCCCCGGGGAGGGCTCCTACAATGAGCAGTTCTTC. It codes for CASSPGEGSYNEQFF.

V and J are TRBV4-1 and TRBJ1-5; D gene unclear. Germline-derived CDR1 and CDR2 are MGHRA and YSYEKL. The CDR3 has 13 residues. V lost 1 base and J lost 7, with 8 bases in between. The CDR3 DNA follows: TGCGCCAGCAGCCAAGCGTCGAGCCAGCCCCAGCATTTT. The encoded protein is CASSQASSQPQHF.